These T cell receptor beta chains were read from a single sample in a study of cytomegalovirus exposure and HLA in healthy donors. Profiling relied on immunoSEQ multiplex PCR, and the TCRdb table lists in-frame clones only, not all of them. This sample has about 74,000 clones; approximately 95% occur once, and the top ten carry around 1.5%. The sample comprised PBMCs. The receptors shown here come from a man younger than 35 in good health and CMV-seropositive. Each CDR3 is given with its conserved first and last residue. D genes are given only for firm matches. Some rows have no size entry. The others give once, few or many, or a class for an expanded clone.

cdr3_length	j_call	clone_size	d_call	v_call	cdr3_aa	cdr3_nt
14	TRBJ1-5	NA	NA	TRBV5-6	CASSKGHPGWPQHF	TGTGCCAGCAGCAAGGGACATCCTGGTTGGCCCCAGCATTTT
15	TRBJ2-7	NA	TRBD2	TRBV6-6	CASRAPGTSDYEQYF	TGTGCCAGCAGGGCCCCCGGGACTAGCGACTACGAGCAGTACTTC
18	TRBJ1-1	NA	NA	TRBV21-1	CASSNSRSIRRANTEAFF	TGTGCCAGCAGCAATAGCCGTTCTATTCGTAGAGCCAACACTGAAGCTTTCTTT
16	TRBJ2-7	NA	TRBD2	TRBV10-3	CAISESPGTSEGEQYF	TGTGCCATCAGTGAGTCACCGGGGACTAGCGAAGGTGAGCAGTACTTC
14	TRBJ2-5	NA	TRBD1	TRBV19	CASSIDRAQETQYF	TGTGCCAGTAGTATTGACAGGGCCCAAGAGACCCAGTACTTC
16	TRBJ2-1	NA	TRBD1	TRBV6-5	CASSYRGQGSYNEQFF	TGTGCCAGCAGTTACCGCGGACAGGGCTCCTACAATGAGCAGTTCTTC
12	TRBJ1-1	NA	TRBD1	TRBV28	CASSEDRAEAFF	TGTGCCAGCAGCGAGGACAGGGCTGAAGCTTTCTTT
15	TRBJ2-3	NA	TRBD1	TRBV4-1	CASSSWGQGSDTQYF	TGCGCCAGCAGCTCGTGGGGACAGGGTTCAGATACGCAGTATTTT
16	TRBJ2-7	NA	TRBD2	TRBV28	CASSPSEVKRGYEQYF	TGTGCCAGCAGCCCGAGTGAGGTTAAGCGGGGTTACGAGCAGTACTTC
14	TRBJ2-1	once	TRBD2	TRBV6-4	CASSGLAGGNEQFF	TGTGCCAGCAGTGGACTAGCGGGAGGGAATGAGCAGTTCTTC
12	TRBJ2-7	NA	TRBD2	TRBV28	CASGTSSYEQYF	TGTGCCAGCGGGACTAGCTCCTACGAGCAGTACTTC
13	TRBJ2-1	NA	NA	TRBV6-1	CASSEGEVNEQFF	TGTGCCAGCAGTGAAGGAGAGGTAAATGAGCAGTTCTTC
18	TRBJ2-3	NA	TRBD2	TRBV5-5	CASSPGYLAGVEADTQYF	TGTGCCAGCAGCCCGGGGTATCTAGCGGGAGTTGAGGCAGATACGCAGTATTTT
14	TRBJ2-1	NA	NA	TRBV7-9	CASSPPGHDNEQFF	TGTGCCAGCAGCCCTCCAGGGCACGACAATGAGCAGTTCTTC
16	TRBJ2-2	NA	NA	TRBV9	CASSVGAGTNTGELFF	TGTGCCAGCAGCGTAGGGGCAGGGACGAACACCGGGGAGCTGTTTTTT
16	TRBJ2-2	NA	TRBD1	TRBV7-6	CASSVTGALNTGELFF	TGTGCCAGCAGCGTCACAGGGGCACTCAACACCGGGGAGCTGTTTTTT
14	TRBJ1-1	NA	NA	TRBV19	CASRSVRRNTEAFF	TGTGCCAGTAGGTCGGTGCGGAGGAACACTGAAGCTTTCTTT
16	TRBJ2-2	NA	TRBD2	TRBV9	CASSTQAGGRTGELFF	TGTGCCAGCAGCACTCAAGCGGGAGGAAGGACCGGGGAGCTGTTTTTT
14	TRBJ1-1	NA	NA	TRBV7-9	CASSLAALNTEAFF	TGTGCCAGCAGCTTAGCAGCCTTGAACACTGAAGCTTTCTTT
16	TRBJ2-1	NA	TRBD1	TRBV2	CASSGPDRESYNEQFF	TGTGCCAGCAGTGGTCCCGACAGGGAATCCTACAATGAGCAGTTCTTC
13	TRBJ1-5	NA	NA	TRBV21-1	CASSDRNNQPQHF	TGTGCCAGCAGCGACAGGAACAATCAGCCCCAGCATTTT
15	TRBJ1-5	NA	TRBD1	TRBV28	CASSLPGQPYQPQHF	TGTGCCAGCAGTCTACCGGGACAGCCGTATCAGCCCCAGCATTTT
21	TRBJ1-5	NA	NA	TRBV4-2	CASSQDVSGAILRERNQPQHF	TGTGCCAGCAGCCAAGATGTGTCGGGTGCAATCCTCAGGGAACGCAATCAGCCCCAGCATTTT
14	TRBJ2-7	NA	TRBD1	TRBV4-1	CASSQVTGELEQYF	TGCGCCAGCAGCCAAGTAACAGGGGAACTCGAGCAGTACTTC
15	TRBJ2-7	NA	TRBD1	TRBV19	CASSIAGTGDYEQYF	TGTGCCAGTAGTATAGCCGGGACAGGAGACTACGAGCAGTACTTC
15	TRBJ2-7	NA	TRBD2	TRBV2	CASRPSAGVAYEQYF	TGTGCCAGCAGGCCGTCGGCGGGAGTCGCCTACGAGCAGTACTTC
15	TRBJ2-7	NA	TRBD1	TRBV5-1	CASSLAGGQGYEQYF	TGCGCCAGCAGCTTGGCCGGGGGACAGGGCTACGAGCAGTACTTC
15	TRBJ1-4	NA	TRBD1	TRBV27	CASSSVDRSNEKLFF	TGTGCCAGCAGTTCCGTGGACAGGAGTAATGAAAAACTGTTTTTT
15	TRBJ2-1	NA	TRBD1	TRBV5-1	CASSRGGQGGNEQFF	TGCGCCAGCAGCAGGGGGGGACAGGGAGGAAATGAGCAGTTCTTC
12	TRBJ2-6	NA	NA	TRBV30	CAWKGGANVLTF	TGTGCCTGGAAGGGGGGGGCCAACGTCCTGACTTTC
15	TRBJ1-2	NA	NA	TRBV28	CASSWPGGRNYGYTF	TGTGCCAGCAGTTGGCCCGGGGGACGTAACTATGGCTACACCTTC
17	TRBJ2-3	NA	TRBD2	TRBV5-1	CASSLATSGIHTDTQYF	TGCGCCAGCAGCTTGGCGACTAGCGGGATTCACACAGATACGCAGTATTTT
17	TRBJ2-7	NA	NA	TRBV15	CATSREAFPGQGYEQYF	TGTGCCACCAGCAGAGAGGCCTTCCCGGGACAAGGCTACGAGCAGTACTTC
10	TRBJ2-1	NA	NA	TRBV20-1	CSAGREEQFF	TGCAGTGCTGGTCGGGAGGAGCAGTTCTTC
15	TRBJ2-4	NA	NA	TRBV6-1	CASNTLGSTKNIQYF	TGTGCCAGCAATACGCTAGGTAGCACCAAAAACATTCAGTACTTC
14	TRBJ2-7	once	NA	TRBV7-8	CASSFSDRMSKQYF	TGTGCCAGCAGCTTCTCGGACAGAATGAGTAAGCAGTACTTC
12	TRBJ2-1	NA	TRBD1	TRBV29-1	CSVGGQNNEQFF	TGCAGCGTTGGGGGACAGAACAATGAGCAGTTCTTC
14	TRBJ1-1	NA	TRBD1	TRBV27	CASSHRGGNTEAFF	TGTGCCAGCAGCCACAGGGGGGGGAACACTGAAGCTTTCTTT
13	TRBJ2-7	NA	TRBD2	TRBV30	CAWTPREAYEQYF	TGTGCCTGGACACCGCGGGAGGCCTACGAGCAGTACTTC
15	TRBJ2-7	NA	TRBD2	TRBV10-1	CASSPIAGVGYEQYF	TGCGCCAGCAGCCCGATAGCGGGAGTTGGCTACGAGCAGTACTTC
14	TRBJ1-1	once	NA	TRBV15	CATSRDLGRVEAFF	TGTGCCACCAGCAGAGATTTAGGCAGGGTTGAAGCTTTCTTT
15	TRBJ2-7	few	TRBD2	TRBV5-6	CASSQGGLEGNEQYF	TGTGCCAGCAGCCAGGGAGGGTTGGAGGGGAACGAGCAGTACTTC
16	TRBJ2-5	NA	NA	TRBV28	CASSGTVAGAWKTQYF	TGTGCCAGCAGTGGGACGGTGGCAGGGGCTTGGAAGACCCAGTACTTC
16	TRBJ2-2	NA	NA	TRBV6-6	CASSRSGTTFTGELFF	TGTGCCAGCAGCCGATCCGGGACAACCTTCACCGGGGAGCTGTTTTTT
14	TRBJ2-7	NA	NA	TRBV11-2	CASSFQGGPYEQYF	TGTGCCAGCAGCTTCCAGGGCGGACCTTACGAGCAGTACTTC
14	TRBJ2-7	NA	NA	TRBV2	CASSGRVTAPEQYF	TGTGCCAGCAGTGGCAGGGTGACCGCACCCGAGCAGTACTTC
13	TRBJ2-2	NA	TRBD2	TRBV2	CAGSGGNTGELFF	TGTGCCGGGTCGGGGGGGAACACCGGGGAGCTGTTTTTT
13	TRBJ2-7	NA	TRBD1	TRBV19	CACSDRGTNEQYF	TGTGCTTGCTCGGACAGGGGGACCAACGAGCAGTACTTC
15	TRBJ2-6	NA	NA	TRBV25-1	CASIGRGAGANVLTF	TGTGCCAGCATCGGCAGGGGAGCGGGGGCCAACGTCCTGACTTTC
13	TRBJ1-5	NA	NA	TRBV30	CAWSPGYNQPQHF	TGTGCCTGGAGTCCGGGGTACAATCAGCCCCAGCATTTT
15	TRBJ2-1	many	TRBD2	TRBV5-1	CASSLVAGGLGEQFF	TGCGCCAGCAGCTTGGTAGCGGGAGGCCTTGGAGAGCAGTTCTTC
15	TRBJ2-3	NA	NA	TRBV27	CASARAGRRADTQYF	TGTGCCAGCGCGAGAGCGGGCCGGCGTGCAGATACGCAGTATTTT
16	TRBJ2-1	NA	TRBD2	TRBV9	CASSVGLAAFYNEQFF	TGTGCCAGCAGCGTAGGACTAGCGGCCTTCTACAATGAGCAGTTCTTC
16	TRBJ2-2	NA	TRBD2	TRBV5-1	CASSPLSGSDTGELFF	TGCGCCAGCAGCCCCCTTAGCGGGAGTGACACCGGGGAGCTGTTTTTT
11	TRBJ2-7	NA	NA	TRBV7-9	CASSFHGEQYF	TGTGCCAGCAGCTTCCACGGGGAGCAGTACTTC